This entry concerns a single T cell receptor beta chain. Its matching antigen is unknown. Per the germline V gene, CDR1 is LNHNV and CDR2 is YYDKDF (reference sequence). CDR3 length: 18 residues. Trimming took 0 bases from V and 8 from J, leaving 23 bases between them. As for time point: pre-sensitization, week 0. The treatment was: therapeutic diphenylcyclopropenone sensitization with weekly scalp DPC. This sample was included in a study of human T cells and chemical hapten exposure. General study findings and limits: Healthy individuals' immune responses may differ from those of donors, who had alopecia. There was no change with DPC sensitization in TCRs above 1 in 1000 frequency. More PT1 expanded TCRs went with higher patch test scores.

Per the original data handling: Individual samples carried between 23,224 and 690,600 TCRs, with around 96,000 as the median. One entry per CDR3 protein, called by TCRdb with MiXCR from the RACE reads. These V and J calls originate from TCRdb's pipeline instead of the authors' own analysis. This sample has around 92,000 distinct CDR3 sequences, with less than 14% found just once. The chain combines TRBV15 with TRBJ1-3, with D uncertain. The source material was whole blood, sampled in connection with sensitization to the hapten diphenylcyclopropenone (DPC). This receptor was identified in a woman in her sixties with alopecia areata. Some clones in this sample may be carry-over from other donors' samples. CDR3 protein: CATSRDNRARRGVDTIYF. CDR3 DNA sequence: TGTGCCACCAGCAGAGATAATCGGGCCAGGCGCGGGGTAGACACCATATATTTT.